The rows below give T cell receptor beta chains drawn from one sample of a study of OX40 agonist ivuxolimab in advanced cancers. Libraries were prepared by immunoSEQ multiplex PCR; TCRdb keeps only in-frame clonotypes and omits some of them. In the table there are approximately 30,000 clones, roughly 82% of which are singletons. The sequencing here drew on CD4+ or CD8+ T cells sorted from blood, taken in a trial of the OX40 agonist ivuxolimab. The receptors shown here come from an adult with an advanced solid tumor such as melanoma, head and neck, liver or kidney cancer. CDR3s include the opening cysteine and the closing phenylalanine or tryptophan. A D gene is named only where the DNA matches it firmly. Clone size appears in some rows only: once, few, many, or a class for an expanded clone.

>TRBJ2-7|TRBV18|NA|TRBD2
TGTGCCAGCTCCACAAGGTCTAGCGGGAGTGTCGAGCAGTACTTC
CASSTRSSGSVEQYF
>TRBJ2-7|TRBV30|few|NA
TGTGCCTGGAGTTCCAGGACTTTCGGCGAGCAGTACTTC
CAWSSRTFGEQYF
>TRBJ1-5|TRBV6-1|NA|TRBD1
TGTGCCAGCAGTGAAGGACAGGGAGGACAGCCCCAGCATTTT
CASSEGQGGQPQHF
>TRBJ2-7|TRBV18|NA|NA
TGTGCCAGCTCACCAAGCGACTACGAGCAGTACTTC
CASSPSDYEQYF
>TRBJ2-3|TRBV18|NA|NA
TGTGCCAGCTCCCCAACAGTGACCACAGATACGCAGTATTTT
CASSPTVTTDTQYF
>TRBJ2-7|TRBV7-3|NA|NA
TGTGCCAGCAGCACATCCTACGAGCAGTACTTC
CASSTSYEQYF
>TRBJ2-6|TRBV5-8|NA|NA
TGTGCCAGCAGGTCTGTATCCACACAAAGTCGGGCCAACGTCCTGACTTTC
CASRSVSTQSRANVLTF
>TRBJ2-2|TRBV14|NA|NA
TGTGCCAGCAGCCGGGCTCTAAGACAGGCGAACACCGGGGAGCTGTTTTTT
CASSRALRQANTGELFF
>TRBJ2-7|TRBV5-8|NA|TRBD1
TGTGCCAGCAGCGCGTACACAGGGGCGACCTACGAGCAGTACTTC
CASSAYTGATYEQYF
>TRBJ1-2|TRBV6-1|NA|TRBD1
TGTGCCAGCAGTGAAAGAGGACAGGGGATAGGGGGCTACACCTTC
CASSERGQGIGGYTF
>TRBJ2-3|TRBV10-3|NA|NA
TGTGCCATCAGGGGGGAACCCCGCACAGATACGCAGTATTTT
CAIRGEPRTDTQYF
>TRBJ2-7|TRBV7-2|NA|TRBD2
TGTGCCAGCAGCTCCCGGTCGGCCGGGAGGGCCTCGAGCTCCTACGAGCAGTACTTC
CASSSRSAGRASSSYEQYF
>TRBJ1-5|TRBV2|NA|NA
TGTGCCAGCAGTGAAGCCCACGGGGGCCAGCCCCAGCATTTT
CASSEAHGGQPQHF
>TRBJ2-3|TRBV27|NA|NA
TGTGCCAGCAGTTTTAGGACAGATACGCAGTATTTT
CASSFRTDTQYF
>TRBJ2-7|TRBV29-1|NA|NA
TGCAGCGTTCGGGGTCCCTACGAGCAGTACTTC
CSVRGPYEQYF
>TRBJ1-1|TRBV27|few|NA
TGTGCCAGCAGACAGGGAGTCTTCACTGAAGCTTTCTTT
CASRQGVFTEAFF
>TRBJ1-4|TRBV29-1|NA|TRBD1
TGCAGCGTTCACGGGACAGGGGACCATTATGAAAAACTGTTTTTT
CSVHGTGDHYEKLFF
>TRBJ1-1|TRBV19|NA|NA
TGTGCCAGTAGTAAGAACATGAACACTGAAGCTTTCTTT
CASSKNMNTEAFF
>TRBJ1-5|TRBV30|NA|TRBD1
TGTGCCTGGGGCCCCCGGACAGGAGTTTATAGCAATCAGCCCCAGCATTTT
CAWGPRTGVYSNQPQHF
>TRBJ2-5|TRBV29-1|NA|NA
TGCAGCGTTCTAGCCCCCCCGGGCGAGACCCAGTACTTC
CSVLAPPGETQYF
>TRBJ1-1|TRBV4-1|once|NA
TGCGCCAGCAGCCCCCTGGGCAGGGTGGGGAAATACACTGAAGCTTTCTTT
CASSPLGRVGKYTEAFF
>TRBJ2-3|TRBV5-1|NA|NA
TGCGCCAGCAGCTTGCTCAGTAGCACAGATACGCAGTATTTT
CASSLLSSTDTQYF
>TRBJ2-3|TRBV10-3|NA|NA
TGTGCCATCAGTGAGCCTACGAGGGTTGGGACAGATACGCAGTATTTT
CAISEPTRVGTDTQYF
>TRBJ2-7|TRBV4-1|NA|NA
TGCGCCAGCAGCCAAGATAGTAAGAGTTTAGGAAGCGAGCAGTACTTC
CASSQDSKSLGSEQYF
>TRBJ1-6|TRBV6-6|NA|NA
TGTGCCAGCAGCCATGACGACGGATATTCACCCCTCCACTTT
CASSHDDGYSPLHF
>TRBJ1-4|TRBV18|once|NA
TGTGCCAGCTCACCGGACAGCCGGGCAAAACTGTTTTTT
CASSPDSRAKLFF
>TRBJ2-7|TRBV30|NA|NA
TGTGCCTGGAGTGCAAGTTCGGGACATAAAGCCTACGAGCAGTACTTC
CAWSASSGHKAYEQYF
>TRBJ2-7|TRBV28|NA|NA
TGTGCCAGCAGTCTGCGGACATCCTACGAGCAGTACTTC
CASSLRTSYEQYF
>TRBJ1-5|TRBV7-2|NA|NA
TGTGCCAGCAGCCTCGTGATGGGGGGAGGACAGCCCCAGCATTTT
CASSLVMGGGQPQHF
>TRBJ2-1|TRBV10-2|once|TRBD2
TGCGCCAGCAGTGATAGAAGCGGGACCTACAATGAGCAGTTCTTC
CASSDRSGTYNEQFF
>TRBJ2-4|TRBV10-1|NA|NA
TGCGCCAGCAGTGAGAGCGACACGAAAAACATTCAGTACTTC
CASSESDTKNIQYF
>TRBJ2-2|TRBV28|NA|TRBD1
TGTGCCGCCAGACAGGGGCTTAACACCGGGGAGCTGTTTTTT
CAARQGLNTGELFF
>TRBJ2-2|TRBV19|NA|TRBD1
TGTGCCAGTAGTCCGCAGGGGGCTAGGACCGGGGAGCTGTTTTTT
CASSPQGARTGELFF
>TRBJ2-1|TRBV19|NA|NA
TGTGCCAGTAGTAACCCCCGGGACGTAAAGAGCTCCTACAATGAGCAGTTCTTC
CASSNPRDVKSSYNEQFF
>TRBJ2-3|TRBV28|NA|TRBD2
TGTGCCAGCAGTTACCCGGGACTAGCGGGAGGGACTAGCACAGATACGCAGTATTTT
CASSYPGLAGGTSTDTQYF